This T cell receptor beta chain emerged from a study of T-cell reconstitution after alpha-beta-depleted transplantation in children. Study-level results: Several hundred rapidly expanded clones from non-depleted graft cells reportedly supplied alpha-beta T cells about two months post-transplant.

Concerning this clonotype itself: The antigen is unknown.

Preparation of the TCRbeta library used unique molecular identifiers. MiXCR, run by TCRdb on the PCR reads, gives a single entry per CDR3 protein. This sample carries about a million distinct CDR3 sequences, about 29% of them seen once, and the ten largest clones take about 28%. From germline, CDR1 is LNHNV and CDR2 YYDKDF (reference sequence). V lost 3 bases, J lost 7 bases, and 12 bases lay in between. The CDR3 is 13 amino acids. The sequencing here drew on PBMCs, mostly from graft donor cells, taken 360 days after TCRalphabeta/CD19-depleted stem cell transplant. The rearrangement links TRBV15 to TRBJ2-5; TRBD2 might be the D (5 bases). The receptor comes from a boy younger than two who had a stem cell transplant for SCID, so the T cells may come from the graft donor. In DNA, the CDR3 is TGTGCCACCAGCAGCTTCGGTGAGGGGACCCAGTACTTC. It encodes CATSSFGEGTQYF.